Listed below are T cell receptor beta chains from one sample, sequenced in a study of Ad26.COV2.S vaccination and SARS-CoV-2 variants. The protocol was immunoSEQ multiplex PCR, while the TCRdb copy is restricted to in-frame clones and leaves out a portion. The repertoire holds around 370,000 clones, with 70% to 90% as singletons. Source: peripheral blood, taken in a trial of Ad26.COV2.S vaccine versus placebo. The source of these receptors is a person between 18 and 59 years old who received the Ad26.COV2.S COVID-19 vaccine or a placebo. Both conserved end residues are part of each CDR3. Each record gives: J gene, D gene, V gene, clone size, CDR3 DNA, CDR3 protein. A D gene is named only where the DNA matches it firmly. Some rows mark clone size as missing; the rest say once, few, many or name a class of expanded clone.

j_call: TRBJ2-2
d_call: TRBD1
v_call: TRBV7-2
clone_size: NA
cdr3_nt: TGTGCCAGCAGCCAAGGACAGGGGGCTTACACCGGGGAGCTGTTTTTT
cdr3_aa: CASSQGQGAYTGELFF

j_call: TRBJ2-3
d_call: TRBD2
v_call: TRBV13
clone_size: NA
cdr3_nt: TGTGCCAGCAGCTTAGGCCTTATCGGTGGACTAGCGAAAATTACGCAGTATTTT
cdr3_aa: CASSLGLIGGLAKITQYF

j_call: TRBJ2-2
d_call: NA
v_call: TRBV6-2/TRBV6-3
clone_size: few
cdr3_nt: TGTGCCAGCAGTTTTTCGTTGGCCGGGGAGCTGTTTTTT
cdr3_aa: CASSFSLAGELFF

j_call: TRBJ2-7
d_call: NA
v_call: TRBV2
clone_size: NA
cdr3_nt: TGTGCCAGCAGTGAAGCTTGGGAGAGCTCCTACGAGCAGTACTTC
cdr3_aa: CASSEAWESSYEQYF

j_call: TRBJ2-1
d_call: TRBD2
v_call: TRBV5-6
clone_size: NA
cdr3_nt: TGTGCCAGCAGCTGGGCGACTAGCGGGGGGAGGGAGCAGTTCTTC
cdr3_aa: CASSWATSGGREQFF

j_call: TRBJ2-7
d_call: TRBD1
v_call: TRBV6-2/TRBV6-3
clone_size: NA
cdr3_nt: TGTGCCAGCAGTGCCGGGACAGCCTACGAGCAGTACTTC
cdr3_aa: CASSAGTAYEQYF

j_call: TRBJ2-1
d_call: TRBD2
v_call: TRBV25-1
clone_size: NA
cdr3_nt: TGTGCCAGCACCTTAGCGGGAGGGAACAGTGAGCAGTTCTTC
cdr3_aa: CASTLAGGNSEQFF

j_call: TRBJ1-1
d_call: TRBD1
v_call: TRBV10-1
clone_size: NA
cdr3_nt: TGCGCCAGCAGTGAGACCGGGACAGGGGACACTGAAGCTTTCTTT
cdr3_aa: CASSETGTGDTEAFF

j_call: TRBJ2-2
d_call: TRBD2
v_call: TRBV7-2
clone_size: NA
cdr3_nt: TGTGCCAGCAGCTTACATAGTCTAGCGGCTAGCAGCGGGGAGCTGTTTTTT
cdr3_aa: CASSLHSLAASSGELFF

j_call: TRBJ1-5
d_call: TRBD1
v_call: TRBV7-2
clone_size: NA
cdr3_nt: TGTGCCAGCAGCTTAATTGCGACAGGGAATCAGCCCCAGCATTTT
cdr3_aa: CASSLIATGNQPQHF

j_call: TRBJ2-1
d_call: NA
v_call: TRBV5-1
clone_size: NA
cdr3_nt: TGCGCCAGCAGCTTGGCCGGTTTGAATGAGCAGTTCTTC
cdr3_aa: CASSLAGLNEQFF

j_call: TRBJ2-1
d_call: NA
v_call: TRBV15
clone_size: NA
cdr3_nt: TGTGCCACCAGCAGAGCGGGACAAAGTCGTAATGAGCAGTTCTTC
cdr3_aa: CATSRAGQSRNEQFF

j_call: TRBJ2-1
d_call: NA
v_call: TRBV7-2
clone_size: NA
cdr3_nt: TGTGCCAGCAGCTTAGTTTTTACGGGGGGCCATGACAATGAGCAGTTCTTC
cdr3_aa: CASSLVFTGGHDNEQFF

j_call: TRBJ2-5
d_call: TRBD2
v_call: TRBV4-1
clone_size: NA
cdr3_nt: TGCGCCAGCAGCCAAGCGCTAGCGGGGGGGGATCTCCCGTACCAAGAGACCCAGTACTTC
cdr3_aa: CASSQALAGGDLPYQETQYF

j_call: TRBJ2-3
d_call: TRBD2
v_call: TRBV9
clone_size: NA
cdr3_nt: TGTGCCAGCAGCCAAAGACTAGCGGGGGGGCGAGATACGCAGTATTTT
cdr3_aa: CASSQRLAGGRDTQYF

j_call: TRBJ1-5
d_call: NA
v_call: TRBV28
clone_size: NA
cdr3_nt: TGTGCCAGCAGTTTTGCGAATCAGCCCCAGCATTTT
cdr3_aa: CASSFANQPQHF

j_call: TRBJ2-3
d_call: NA
v_call: TRBV21-1
clone_size: many
cdr3_nt: TGTGCCAGCACCCCGTTGGCTAGCGGGAGAAGGGGTGATACGCAGTATTTT
cdr3_aa: CASTPLASGRRGDTQYF

j_call: TRBJ1-6
d_call: NA
v_call: TRBV4-3
clone_size: once
cdr3_nt: TGCGCCAGCAGCCAAGATCGGGAGACTCCTCGGGACTTT
cdr3_aa: CASSQDRETPRDF

j_call: TRBJ2-3
d_call: TRBD2
v_call: TRBV5-4
clone_size: NA
cdr3_nt: TGTGCCAGCAGCCGAGGGGCCTCTAGCGGGAGTACAGATACGCAGTATTTT
cdr3_aa: CASSRGASSGSTDTQYF

j_call: TRBJ2-1
d_call: TRBD2
v_call: TRBV5-1
clone_size: NA
cdr3_nt: TGCGCCAGCAGCACACCATCTAGCGGGGGGCACAATGAGCAGTTCTTC
cdr3_aa: CASSTPSSGGHNEQFF

j_call: TRBJ2-5
d_call: TRBD1
v_call: TRBV5-4
clone_size: NA
cdr3_nt: TGTGCCAGCAGCTTGGAAACAGGGGGCCTGGAGACCCAGTACTTC
cdr3_aa: CASSLETGGLETQYF

j_call: TRBJ2-5
d_call: TRBD1
v_call: TRBV13
clone_size: NA
cdr3_nt: TGTGCCAGCAGCTTAGAGGTCAGGGGGGAGACCCAGTACTTC
cdr3_aa: CASSLEVRGETQYF

j_call: TRBJ2-1
d_call: TRBD2
v_call: TRBV12-5
clone_size: NA
cdr3_nt: TGTGCTAGTGGGCCCGGGACTACAAACAATGAGCAGTTCTTC
cdr3_aa: CASGPGTTNNEQFF

j_call: TRBJ1-5
d_call: NA
v_call: TRBV3-1/TRBV3-2
clone_size: NA
cdr3_nt: TGTGCCAGCAGCCATGGGGGCGCGGGTCAGCCCCAGCATTTT
cdr3_aa: CASSHGGAGQPQHF

j_call: TRBJ2-3
d_call: TRBD1
v_call: TRBV23-1
clone_size: NA
cdr3_nt: TGCGCCAGCAGTCAAACAGGACAGGGTGGGGATACGCAGTATTTT
cdr3_aa: CASSQTGQGGDTQYF

j_call: TRBJ2-2
d_call: TRBD1
v_call: TRBV6-4
clone_size: many
cdr3_nt: TGTGCCAGCAGCAGACAGGGGGAGAACACCGGGGAGCTGTTTTTT
cdr3_aa: CASSRQGENTGELFF

j_call: TRBJ2-1
d_call: TRBD1
v_call: TRBV6-5
clone_size: NA
cdr3_nt: TGTGCCAGCAGTTACTTGGGGACAGGGGGGGATGAGCAGTTCTTC
cdr3_aa: CASSYLGTGGDEQFF

j_call: TRBJ2-7
d_call: NA
v_call: TRBV28
clone_size: NA
cdr3_nt: TGTGCCAGCAGTCCCCGGGCAAGGTTGAACGAGCAGTACTTC
cdr3_aa: CASSPRARLNEQYF

j_call: TRBJ2-7
d_call: NA
v_call: TRBV27
clone_size: few
cdr3_nt: TGTGCCAGCAGTCCCTATGGGTATCCAGACTACGAGCAGTACTTC
cdr3_aa: CASSPYGYPDYEQYF

j_call: TRBJ2-3
d_call: NA
v_call: TRBV29-1
clone_size: once
cdr3_nt: TGCAGCGTTGAAACGGCCAGATCGGATACGCAGTATTTT
cdr3_aa: CSVETARSDTQYF

j_call: TRBJ2-7
d_call: TRBD2
v_call: TRBV3-1/TRBV3-2
clone_size: NA
cdr3_nt: TGTGCCAGCAGCCAAGATCGAGGGGGACTAGCGGATACTGGATCCTACGAGCAGTACTTC
cdr3_aa: CASSQDRGGLADTGSYEQYF

j_call: TRBJ2-5
d_call: TRBD1
v_call: TRBV6-5
clone_size: NA
cdr3_nt: TGTGCCAGCAGCGTCGACAGGGTCCAAGAGACCCAGTACTTC
cdr3_aa: CASSVDRVQETQYF

j_call: TRBJ2-7
d_call: NA
v_call: TRBV29-1
clone_size: once
cdr3_nt: TGCAGCGTTGCGCTAGTCCACGAGCAGTACTTC
cdr3_aa: CSVALVHEQYF

j_call: TRBJ2-4
d_call: NA
v_call: TRBV18
clone_size: NA
cdr3_nt: TGTGCCAGCTCACCCACCAAGGGAGTAGAAAACATTCAGTACTTC
cdr3_aa: CASSPTKGVENIQYF

j_call: TRBJ2-1
d_call: NA
v_call: TRBV19
clone_size: NA
cdr3_nt: TGTGCCACCCTGGGGGCGCATGAGCAGTTCTTC
cdr3_aa: CATLGAHEQFF

j_call: TRBJ1-3
d_call: NA
v_call: TRBV6-6
clone_size: few
cdr3_nt: TGTGCCAGCAGTACCCGTTCTGGAAACACCATATATTTT
cdr3_aa: CASSTRSGNTIYF

j_call: TRBJ2-1
d_call: NA
v_call: TRBV5-8
clone_size: NA
cdr3_nt: TGTGCCAGCAGCTTGGGGCAGAGAACCTACAATGAGCAGTTCTTC
cdr3_aa: CASSLGQRTYNEQFF

j_call: TRBJ2-7
d_call: NA
v_call: TRBV18
clone_size: NA
cdr3_nt: TGTGCCAGCTCACCTCGGGCAGGGACCTACGAGCAGTACTTC
cdr3_aa: CASSPRAGTYEQYF

j_call: TRBJ1-1
d_call: TRBD1
v_call: TRBV18
clone_size: NA
cdr3_nt: TGTGCCAGCTCATCCGGACAGGGGGCCACTGAAGCTTTCTTT
cdr3_aa: CASSSGQGATEAFF

j_call: TRBJ2-7
d_call: TRBD2
v_call: TRBV20-1
clone_size: few
cdr3_nt: TGCAGTGCTTATGGGAGGGACGAGCAGTACTTC
cdr3_aa: CSAYGRDEQYF